These 12 T cell receptor beta chains share one sample of origin, sequenced in a study of Ad26.COV2.S vaccination and SARS-CoV-2 variants. Profiled with immunoSEQ multiplex PCR; TCRdb holds only in-frame clones, not every one. The sample shows around 420,000 clones, around 87% of them seen only once. Described treatment: 15 to 20 received Ad26.COV2.S at low or high dose, single or two shots; several received placebo; per-sample allocation not given. Each sample was drawn 63 days after the first injection (of vaccine or placebo). Material: peripheral blood, obtained in a trial of Ad26.COV2.S vaccine versus placebo. These receptors were taken from a person aged 18-65 years who received the Ad26.COV2.S COVID-19 vaccine or a placebo.

The V call is TRBV6-5, the J call TRBJ2-5, with 10 positions matching TRBD2. The CDR3 is made up of 16 amino acids. Germline-derived CDR1 and CDR2 are MNHEY and SVGAGI. V lost 2 bases to trimming and J lost 9 bases; unmatched junction nucleotides: 12. The CDR3 here is CASSYVASGGSAAQYF. DNA of the CDR3: TGTGCCAGCAGTTACGTCGCTAGCGGGGGATCAGCGGCCCAGTACTTC.

The chain has TRBV7-9 and TRBJ2-2, with 9 bases matching TRBD1. This CDR3 has 14 amino acids. Germline CDR1 SEHNR, CDR2 FQNEAQ (reference sequence). Losses at the gene ends were 5 bases for V and 6 bases for J; bases not matched to a gene: 4. CDR3 coding DNA: TGTGCCAGCAGCCGGACAGGGGCGCCCGGGGAGCTGTTTTTT. It specifies CASSRTGAPGELFF.

The J gene is TRBJ1-1, the V gene TRBV3-1 (or the pseudogene TRBV3-2); the match to TRBD1 covers 9 bases. This CDR3 is 18 amino acids long. Germline V gene sequence: CDR1 LGHDT, CDR2 YNNKEL (reference sequence). Losses at the gene ends were 2 bases for V and 0 bases for J; bases not matched to a gene: 10. As DNA, the CDR3 is TGTGCCAGCAGCCAAAGGATGGCGGGACAGGGTGTGAACACTGAAGCTTTCTTT. It encodes CASSQRMAGQGVNTEAFF.

This chain uses TRBV19 with TRBJ2-1; maybe TRBD1 (5 bases). Per germline, CDR1 LNHDA and CDR2 SQIVND (reference sequence). The ends were cut back, 0 bases at V and 4 bases at J, with 13 bases in the middle. This CDR3 is 16 amino acids long. The CDR3: CASSIDPRGTYNEQFF. The CDR3 nucleotides are TGTGCCAGTAGTATAGATCCTAGGGGCACGTACAATGAGCAGTTCTTC.

The CDR3 nucleotides read TGTGCCAGCAGCCAAGATCGGATAGGGGGCGGAAAACTGTTTTTT. This translates into CASSQDRIGGGKLFF. The chain has TRBV3-1 (or the pseudogene TRBV3-2) and TRBJ1-4, with TRBD1 identical over 7 bases. Losses at the gene ends were 0 bases for V and 10 bases for J; bases not matched to a gene: 8. This CDR3 has 15 amino acids. The germline V gene has CDR1 LGHDT and CDR2 YNNKEL (reference sequence).

The gene calls are TRBV28 and TRBJ1-2; no reliable D call. The CDR3 totals 11 residues. Trimming removed 5 bases from V and 3 bases from J, with 4 bases in between. Germline V gives CDR1 MDHEN, CDR2 SYDVKM. The CDR3 coding sequence is TGTGCCAGCAGTCTGTACTATGGCTACACCTTC. This gives the protein CASSLYYGYTF.

This clone is a singleton in its sample. CDR3 DNA sequence: TGTGCCAGCAGTGATAGTGGAAACACCATATATTTT. This sequence encodes CASSDSGNTIYF. The chain links TRBV25-1 to TRBJ1-3; D unresolved. Trimming took off 3 bases at V and 3 bases at J, with 3 bases between the two ends. Germline CDR1 reads MGHDK; CDR2 reads SYGVNS. The CDR3 runs 12 residues.

The rearrangement joins TRBV7-6 to TRBJ2-2; 11 bases are shared with TRBD2. V lost 1 base and J lost 5; bases outside the gene matches: 6. From germline, CDR1 is SGHVS and CDR2 FNYEAQ. This CDR3 spans 17 amino acids. CDR3 residues: CASSLEWWTSGTGELFF. The CDR3 DNA is TGTGCCAGCAGCTTAGAGTGGTGGACTAGCGGGACCGGGGAGCTGTTTTTT. The complete variable domain, with remaining parts taken from reference TRBV7-6 and TRBJ2-2, reads GAGVSQSPRYKVTKRGQDVALRCDPISGHVSLYWYRQALGQGPEFLTYFNYEAQQDKSGLPNDRFSAERPEGSISTLTIQRTEQRDSAMYRCASSLEWWTSGTGELFFGEGSRLTVL.

The chain uses TRBV15 and TRBJ1-2; no definite D call. V was shortened by 3 bases and J by 6 bases, with 14 bases between the two germline ends. In germline, CDR1 is LNHNV, CDR2 YYDKDF (reference sequence). CDR3 length: 14 residues. The CDR3 DNA follows: TGTGCCACCAGCAGGGGTTCTAAAGTAGATGGCTACACCTTC. This encodes CATSRGSKVDGYTF.

The chain is built from TRBV19 and TRBJ2-3; 10 nucleotides match TRBD1. V trimming: 5 bases; J trimming: 1 base; junction bases outside the gene matches: 3. Germline V gene data show CDR1 as LNHDA and CDR2 as SQIVND (reference sequence). The CDR3 has 15 amino acids. CDR3: CASSLTGGGTDTQYF. The CDR3 coding sequence is TGTGCCAGTAGTCTGACAGGGGGCGGCACAGATACGCAGTATTTT.

V gene TRBV5-1 combines with J gene TRBJ1-6; 10 bases agree with TRBD1. V shed 3 bases and J 9 bases; nucleotides not matched to a gene: 9. The germline gives CDR1 SGHRS, CDR2 YFSETQ. The CDR3 totals 16 residues. As DNA, the CDR3 is TGCGCCAGCAGCTACCGGGACAGGGGACAGGGTTCACCCCTCCACTTT. Translated: CASSYRDRGQGSPLHF.

The V call is TRBV25-1, the J call TRBJ2-6, with 9 nucleotides matching TRBD1. CDR1 and CDR2 (germline): MGHDK, SYGVNS. V lost 3 bases to trimming and J lost 0 bases; unmatched junction nucleotides: 3. This CDR3 is 17 amino acids long. As DNA, the CDR3 is TGTGCCAGCAGTGATACGGGACAGGGCTCTGGGGCCAACGTCCTGACTTTC. Translated, it gives CASSDTGQGSGANVLTF. Full variable domain (rest looked up from reference TRBV25-1 and TRBJ2-6): EADIYQTPRYLVIGTGKKITLECSQTMGHDKMYWYQQDPGMELHLIHYSYGVNSTEKGDLSSESTVSRIRTEHFPLTLESARPSHTSQYLCASSDTGQGSGANVLTFGAGSRLTVL.